A single sample gave rise to the 27 T cell receptor beta chains below, sequenced in a study of T cell responses to AZD1222 COVID-19 vaccine. Libraries were prepared by immunoSEQ multiplex PCR; TCRdb keeps only in-frame clonotypes and omits some of them. The data show about 85,000 clones, 70% to 90% seen once. This material consisted of peripheral blood, taken on day 0 of AZD1222 vaccination. The source of these receptors is an adult in good health.

The gene calls are TRBV24-1 and TRBJ2-2; no clear D gene. The length of the CDR3 is 14 residues. V shed 4 bases and J shed 6 bases, with 11 bases lying between them. Germline V gives CDR1 KGHDR, CDR2 SFDVKD. The CDR3: CATSDLGPPGELFF. The CDR3 DNA is TGTGCCACCAGTGACCTCGGGCCTCCCGGGGAGCTGTTTTTT.

The chain has TRBV11-1 and TRBJ2-5; the match to TRBD2 covers 7 bases. Germline V lookup: CDR1 SGHAT, CDR2 FQDESV (reference sequence). After removal of 5 bases from V and 2 bases from J, the junction contained 2 bases not matched to a gene. The CDR3 runs 13 residues. The CDR3 nucleotides are TGTGCCAGCAGCACCGGGAGGCAAGAGACCCAGTACTTC. This gives the protein CASSTGRQETQYF.

The CDR3 reads CASRGQGNEKLFF. The CDR3 DNA follows: TGTGCCAGTAGGGGACAGGGGAACGAAAAACTGTTTTTT. The J gene is TRBJ1-4, the V gene TRBV19; 10 bases are shared with TRBD1. V was pared by 6 bases and J by 8 bases, with 3 bases of the junction left unmatched. The CDR3 is 13 residues long. Germline V gene sequence: CDR1 LNHDA, CDR2 SQIVND (reference sequence).

There are a few counts of this clone. This chain links TRBV18 with TRBJ2-7; D not resolved. V was clipped by 4 bases and J by 4 bases, with 5 bases between them. The germline V gene has CDR1 KGHSH and CDR2 LQKENI. There are 11 residues in the CDR3. The CDR3 here is CASSQDYEQYF. CDR3 coding DNA: TGTGCCAGCTCACAGGATTACGAGCAGTACTTC.

The genes are TRBV2 and TRBJ2-7; no clear D gene. The length of the CDR3 is 12 residues. V was cut by 7 bases and J by 2 bases, with 9 bases left in between. Germline V gene sequence: CDR1 SNHLY, CDR2 FYNNEI. The CDR3 bases are TGTGCCAGCAATCAGCGTCCCTACGAGCAGTACTTC. Protein product: CASNQRPYEQYF.

This clone has just one count. The V and J genes are TRBV2 and TRBJ1-2, with D unclear. Between the trimmed V and J ends, which lost 5 bases and 2 bases, there was a span of 9 bases. The CDR3 has 13 amino acids. The germline V gene has CDR1 SNHLY and CDR2 FYNNEI. CDR3 loop: CASSPGQNYGYTF. The CDR3 bases are TGTGCCAGCAGTCCCGGCCAGAACTATGGCTACACCTTC.

The rearrangement uses TRBV4-1 and TRBJ2-1; 8 bases are a match to TRBD1. Per the germline V gene, CDR1 is MGHRA and CDR2 is YSYEKL. V lost 4 bases, J lost 2 bases, and 7 bases stayed unmatched. The CDR3 is 16 residues long. The CDR3 sequence: CASSLDRDPAYNEQFF. The CDR3 nucleotides read TGCGCCAGCAGCCTGGACAGGGATCCGGCCTACAATGAGCAGTTCTTC.

The chain links TRBV6-1 to TRBJ1-3; 11 bases match TRBD1. The CDR3 is 15 amino acids. The J segment lost 3 bases and the V segment lost 3 bases, leaving 1 base of the junction unmatched. Germline V lookup: CDR1 MNHNS, CDR2 SASEGT. This CDR3 is CASSEGQGVGNTIYF. CDR3 nucleotide sequence: TGTGCCAGCAGTGAGGGACAGGGGGTTGGAAACACCATATATTTT.

The V call is TRBV21-1, the J call TRBJ1-6. TRBV21-1 is assigned pseudogene status. This CDR3 has 18 amino acids. CDR3 DNA sequence: TGTGCCAGCAGCAAAGTGACCGACCCCGAAGGTCGGGGATTATCCCTCCACTTT. Translation: CASSKVTDPEGRGLSLHF.

V gene TRBV11-2 combines with J gene TRBJ1-1; 9 bases map to TRBD1. Per germline, CDR1 SGHAT and CDR2 FQNNGV. J gave up 0 bases and V 4 bases, and 3 bases lay outside the gene matches. The CDR3 length is 15 residues. The CDR3, as DNA: TGTGCCAGCAGCTCAAGGACAGGGGTGAACACTGAAGCTTTCTTT. Encoded protein: CASSSRTGVNTEAFF.

The chain joins TRBV5-1 to TRBJ2-6; no clear D gene. The CDR3 consists of 16 residues. V lost 3 bases and J 0 bases, leaving 10 bases between the germline ends. CDR1 and CDR2 (germline): SGHRS, YFSETQ. The CDR3 nucleotides read TGCGCCAGCAGCTCGGACGGAAGCTCTGGGGCCAACGTCCTGACTTTC. Amino acid sequence: CASSSDGSSGANVLTF. The full variable domain, its missing parts supplied by reference TRBV5-1 and TRBJ2-6, is KAGVTQTPRYLIKTRGQQVTLSCSPISGHRSVSWYQQTPGQGLQFLFEYFSETQRNKGNFPGRFSGRQFSNSRSEMNVSTLELGDSALYLCASSSDGSSGANVLTFGAGSRLTVL.

This chain links TRBV6-4 with TRBJ1-1, with 12 bases lining up with TRBD1. V was pared by 6 bases and J by 1 base, with 6 bases of the junction left unmatched. The CDR3 extends over 16 amino acids. The germline CDR1 and CDR2 sequences are MRHNA and SNTAGT. The CDR3 reads CASSPGTGGWNTEAFF. The CDR3 DNA follows: TGTGCCAGCAGCCCCGGGACAGGGGGCTGGAACACTGAAGCTTTCTTT.

V is TRBV19 and J is TRBJ2-7, with no clear D. V lost 3 bases, J lost 5 bases, and 14 bases lay in between. Looked up from germline, CDR1 is LNHDA and CDR2 is SQIVND (reference sequence). The CDR3 totals 14 residues. The CDR3 bases are TGTGCCAGTAGTATTCGGACGGGCTTTAACGAGCAGTACTTC. Protein: CASSIRTGFNEQYF. The whole variable domain, filled in from reference TRBV19 and TRBJ2-7, reads DGGITQSPKYLFRKEGQNVTLSCEQNLNHDAMYWYRQDPGQGLRLIYYSQIVNDFQKGDIAEGYSVSREKKESFPLTVTSAQKNPTAFYLCASSIRTGFNEQYFGPGTRLTVT.

This chain joins TRBV29-1 and TRBJ1-1; D is uncertain. This CDR3 has 11 residues. From germline, CDR1 is SQVTM and CDR2 ANQGSEA. The V end lost 3 bases, the J end lost 7 bases, and 9 bases lay between the germline ends. CDR3 loop: CSVEAGNEAFF. In nucleotides, the CDR3 is TGCAGCGTTGAGGCGGGTAATGAAGCTTTCTTT.

This sequence joins TRBV4-1 and TRBJ1-5; no clear D gene. Germline V gives CDR1 MGHRA, CDR2 YSYEKL. The V end lost 0 bases, the J end lost 2 bases, and 8 bases lay between the germline ends. This CDR3 comprises 15 residues. The chain's CDR3 is CASSQDDTRNQPQHF. In nucleotides, the CDR3 is TGCGCCAGCAGCCAAGATGACACCCGCAATCAGCCCCAGCATTTT.

The table lists this clone with a count of one. The chain joins TRBV19 to TRBJ1-4, with TRBD1 identical over 8 bases. The CDR3 length is 13 residues. V shed 8 bases, J shed 8 bases, and the junction held 7 bases outside the gene matches. Germline lookup yields CDR1 LNHDA and CDR2 SQIVND (reference sequence). The chain's CDR3 is CASSGQGGEKLFF. CDR3 nucleotides: TGTGCCAGTTCCGGACAGGGAGGGGAAAAACTGTTTTTT.

This clone showed up just once. The chain is built from TRBV7-2 and TRBJ2-1, with 7 bases matching TRBD2. The CDR3 has 14 residues. Losses at the gene ends were 4 bases for V and 8 bases for J; bases not matched to a gene: 8. CDR1 and CDR2 (germline): SGHTA, FQGNSA. This CDR3 is CASSSRLGGDEQFF. The CDR3 DNA sequence: TGTGCCAGCAGCTCCCGACTGGGGGGGGATGAGCAGTTCTTC.

The chain links TRBV18 to TRBJ2-7, with TRBD1 matching 7 bases. Unmatched junction bases numbered 11, after V lost 3 bases and J lost 3 bases. CDR1 KGHSH and CDR2 LQKENI come from the germline V gene. The CDR3 covers 16 residues. This chain's CDR3 is CASSPLDRVQSYEQYF. CDR3 bases: TGTGCCAGCTCACCCCTCGACAGGGTCCAAAGCTACGAGCAGTACTTC.

The sample holds a few counts of this clone. This rearrangement joins TRBV7-9 to TRBJ1-5, with D unclear. The V end was cut by 5 bases, the J end by 7 bases, with 15 bases between. The length of the CDR3 is 14 residues. CDR1 and CDR2 (germline): SEHNR, FQNEAQ (reference sequence). CDR3: CASSPGQSVQPQHF. The CDR3 bases are TGTGCCAGCAGCCCTGGGCAGAGTGTCCAGCCCCAGCATTTT. The variable domain in full, with the rest retrieved from reference TRBV7-9 and TRBJ1-5, is DTGVSQNPRHKITKRGQNVTFRCDPISEHNRLYWYRQTLGQGPEFLTYFQNEAQLEKSRLLSDRFSAERPKGSFSTLEIQRTEQGDSAMYLCASSPGQSVQPQHFGDGTRLSIL.

CDR3 loop: CAISLGGHYGYTF. The CDR3 bases are TGTGCCATCTCGCTAGGAGGTCACTATGGCTACACCTTC. This chain joins TRBV28 and TRBJ1-2, with D unclear. This CDR3 contains 13 residues. V lost 10 bases and J lost 3, with 15 bases in between. Germline V lookup: CDR1 MDHEN, CDR2 SYDVKM.

The rearrangement joins TRBV5-1 to TRBJ1-5, with D possibly TRBD1 on 5 matching bases. V was clipped by 0 bases and J by 6 bases, with 16 bases between them. This CDR3 comprises 16 residues. CDR1 and CDR2 from the germline V gene are SGHRS and YFSETQ. For the CDR3, the DNA is TGCGCCAGCAGCTTGGGTTCCGGGACGTCAGGTCAGCCCCAGCATTTT. This codes for CASSLGSGTSGQPQHF. The full variable domain, rest sourced from reference TRBV5-1 and TRBJ1-5, is KAGVTQTPRYLIKTRGQQVTLSCSPISGHRSVSWYQQTPGQGLQFLFEYFSETQRNKGNFPGRFSGRQFSNSRSEMNVSTLELGDSALYLCASSLGSGTSGQPQHFGDGTRLSIL.

The gene calls are TRBV27 and TRBJ2-2, with TRBD2 matching 7 bases. CDR3 length equals 15 residues. The J segment lost 4 bases and the V segment lost 7 bases, leaving 9 bases of the junction unmatched. Germline lookup yields CDR1 MNHEY and CDR2 SMNVEV (reference sequence). The CDR3 DNA follows: TGTGCCAGCACTACGGCGCCGGGGGGCACCGGGGAGCTGTTTTTT. Translation gives CASTTAPGGTGELFF.

The V and J genes are TRBV19 and TRBJ1-1; D unclear. V was shortened by 1 base and J by 1 base, with 10 bases between the two germline ends. The CDR3 extends over 15 amino acids. Germline CDR1 reads LNHDA; CDR2 reads SQIVND (reference sequence). CDR3 nucleotide sequence: TGTGCCAGTAGTATAGGGAGCACCTCGAACACTGAAGCTTTCTTT. It codes for CASSIGSTSNTEAFF.

The genes are TRBV27 and TRBJ2-3; 7 nucleotides agree with TRBD1. J lost 2 bases, V lost 5 bases, and 7 bases had no gene match. CDR1 is MNHEY, CDR2 SMNVEV, per germline (reference sequence). The CDR3 has 15 amino acids. The CDR3 DNA sequence: TGTGCCAGCAGTCCGACGGGACAGCACACAGATACGCAGTATTTT. Translating gives CASSPTGQHTDTQYF.

This sequence joins TRBV5-1 and TRBJ1-1; TRBD1 matches at 8 bases. Unmatched junction bases numbered 11, after V lost 4 bases and J lost 0 bases. Germline lookup yields CDR1 SGHRS and CDR2 YFSETQ. There are 17 residues in the CDR3. The CDR3 DNA reads TGCGCCAGCAGCCCAAAACTGACAGGGGCGATGAACACTGAAGCTTTCTTT. It translates to CASSPKLTGAMNTEAFF.

The V gene is TRBV2, the J gene TRBJ1-2; 9 nucleotides line up with TRBD1. CDR3 size: 14 residues. Looked up from germline, CDR1 is SNHLY and CDR2 is FYNNEI. J was trimmed by 8 bases and V by 3 bases; bases with no gene match: 7. In nucleotides, the CDR3 is TGTGCCAGCAGTGATTGGGACAGGGTAGACGGCTACACCTTC. Encoded protein: CASSDWDRVDGYTF.

V and J are TRBV5-1 and TRBJ2-7; 10 bases fit TRBD1. The CDR3 runs to 15 residues. Trimming took 0 bases from V and 4 from J; bases not matched to a gene: 4. The germline gives CDR1 SGHRS, CDR2 YFSETQ. The CDR3 here is CASSLGQGARYEQYF. CDR3 in DNA: TGCGCCAGCAGCTTGGGACAGGGGGCTAGGTACGAGCAGTACTTC.